This is a list of T cell receptor beta chains from one sample in a study of monozygotic twins with inflammatory bowel disease. Using the 5' RACE reads, TCRdb records one entry per CDR3 protein without DNA. The repertoire shows more than 350,000 distinct CDR3 sequences; the top ten hold 2% to 3%. The specimen was blood. The receptors were gathered from a human donor with ulcerative colitis or Crohn's disease, or a healthy co-twin of an affected twin (not recorded which). Both conserved end residues are part of each CDR3. Fields, in order: V gene, J gene, CDR3 protein.

V: TRBV5-1; J: TRBJ1-3; CDR3: CASSLWGTESSGNTIYF
V: TRBV18; J: TRBJ1-4; CDR3: CASSQTGGKEKLFF
V: TRBV28; J: TRBJ2-3; CDR3: CATLGGVTDTQYF
V: TRBV20-1; J: TRBJ2-5; CDR3: CSAPWTSGAQETQYF
V: TRBV5-4; J: TRBJ2-3; CDR3: CASSHLAGATDTQYF
V: TRBV12-5; J: TRBJ1-1; CDR3: CASGLLEGNTEAFF
V: TRBV7-2; J: TRBJ2-7; CDR3: CASSPGLAGVTYEQYF
V: TRBV7-9; J: TRBJ2-1; CDR3: CASSLGGSDEQFF
V: TRBV2; J: TRBJ1-6; CDR3: CASSEAGAPNNSPLHF
V: TRBV5-4; J: TRBJ2-5; CDR3: CASSLDGTSGFSAQYF
V: TRBV4-3; J: TRBJ2-4; CDR3: CASSQDQGDRVDIQYF
V: TRBV28; J: TRBJ2-1; CDR3: CASSLYQRNPQFF
V: TRBV7-2; J: TRBJ2-3; CDR3: CASVRAGTRGDTQYF
V: TRBV4-2; J: TRBJ1-2; CDR3: CASSQEAPYRQSGYTF
V: TRBV6-5; J: TRBJ2-2; CDR3: CASSYASTATNTGELFF
V: TRBV12-3/TRBV12-4; J: TRBJ2-6; CDR3: CASSGDRGLNVLTF
V: TRBV7-9; J: TRBJ2-1; CDR3: CASSPSGKGNEQFF
V: TRBV15; J: TRBJ2-5; CDR3: CATSRLRDQETQYF
V: TRBV2; J: TRBJ2-1; CDR3: CASRSGLAGANEQFF
V: TRBV20-1; J: TRBJ2-1; CDR3: CSARDYNEQFF
V: TRBV12-3/TRBV12-4; J: TRBJ2-5; CDR3: CASSTGASAGETQYF
V: TRBV14; J: TRBJ2-1; CDR3: CASSPALLGAGGKNNEQFF
V: TRBV20-1; J: TRBJ1-1; CDR3: CSASPGGTMNTEAFF
V: TRBV27; J: TRBJ1-1; CDR3: CASSLSLFLEAFF
V: TRBV9; J: TRBJ2-1; CDR3: CASSGRQGYYNEQFF
V: TRBV7-2; J: TRBJ2-7; CDR3: CASSLVLYEQYF
V: TRBV13; J: TRBJ1-2; CDR3: CASSVAGGYTF
V: TRBV6-6; J: TRBJ2-7; CDR3: CASRSRTGAYEQYF
V: TRBV29-1; J: TRBJ2-1; CDR3: CSAEGPNEQFF
V: TRBV11-1; J: TRBJ2-1; CDR3: CASSPMRSSYNEQFF
V: TRBV10-3; J: TRBJ2-3; CDR3: CAISRIGTSGGTSTDTQYF
V: TRBV4-1; J: TRBJ1-6; CDR3: CASSQEGATYNSPLHF
V: TRBV7-3; J: TRBJ2-1; CDR3: CASSPTGAGGDEQFF
V: TRBV19; J: TRBJ2-1; CDR3: CASSITGSNEQFF
V: TRBV25-1; J: TRBJ2-5; CDR3: CASSGAGGGRETQYF
V: TRBV10-3; J: TRBJ2-5; CDR3: CAISQSTGFGETQYF
V: TRBV7-9; J: TRBJ2-1; CDR3: CASSRNSAGGHNEQFF
V: TRBV6-5; J: TRBJ2-5; CDR3: CASPLKYQETQYF